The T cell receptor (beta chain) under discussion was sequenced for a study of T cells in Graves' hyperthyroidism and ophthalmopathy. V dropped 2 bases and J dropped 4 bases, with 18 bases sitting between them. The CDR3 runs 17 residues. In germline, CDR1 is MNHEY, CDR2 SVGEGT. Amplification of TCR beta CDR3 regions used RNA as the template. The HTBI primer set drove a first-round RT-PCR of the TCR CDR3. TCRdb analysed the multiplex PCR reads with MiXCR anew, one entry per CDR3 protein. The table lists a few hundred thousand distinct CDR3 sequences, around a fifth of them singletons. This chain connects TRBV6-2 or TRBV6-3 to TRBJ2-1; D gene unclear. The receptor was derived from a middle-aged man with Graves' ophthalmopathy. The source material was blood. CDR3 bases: TGTGCCAGCAGTTACCGAATACCAAAACCGCGGTACAATGAGCAGTTCTTC. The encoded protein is CASSYRIPKPRYNEQFF.